This T cell receptor (beta chain) originates from a study of human T cells and chemical hapten exposure. This sample's time point: pre-sensitization, week 0. The treatment is: therapeutic diphenylcyclopropenone sensitization with weekly scalp DPC. Findings and limits, study-wide: TCRs above 1 in 1000 frequency stayed constant with DPC sensitization.

Ten or more counts support this clonotype. Its antigen is currently unknown. A junction end diverges from the germline sequence, so it may reflect a read error. The CDR3 extends over 12 amino acids. Germline V gene lookup returns CDR1 SEHNR and CDR2 FQNEAQ (reference sequence). Via MiXCR, TCRdb re-called the RACE reads, giving one row per CDR3 protein. The data contain more than 250,000 distinct CDR3 sequences, around 7.7% of them singletons. The input for sequencing was whole blood, taken in connection with sensitization to the hapten diphenylcyclopropenone (DPC). The source is a man aged 18-30 years with alopecia areata. Some clones in this sample may be carry-over from other donors' samples. The V and J genes are TRBV7-9 and TRBJ2-2; possibly TRBD2 for D (5 bases). CDR3 region: CASSLATGELFF. CDR3 DNA: TGTGCCAGCAGCCTAGCAACCGGGGAGCTGTTTTTT.